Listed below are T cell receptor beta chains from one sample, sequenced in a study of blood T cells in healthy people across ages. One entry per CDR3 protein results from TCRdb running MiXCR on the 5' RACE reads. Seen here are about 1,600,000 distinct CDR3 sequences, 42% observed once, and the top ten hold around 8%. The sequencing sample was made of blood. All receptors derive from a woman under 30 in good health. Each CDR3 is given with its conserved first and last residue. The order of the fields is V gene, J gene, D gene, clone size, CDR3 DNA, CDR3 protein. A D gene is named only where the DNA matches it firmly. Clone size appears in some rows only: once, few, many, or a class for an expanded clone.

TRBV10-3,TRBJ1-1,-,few,TGTGCCATCGGGGTACAGAACACTGAAGCTTTCTTT,CAIGVQNTEAFF
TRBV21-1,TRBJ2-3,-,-,TGTGCCAGCCCCGGGCCCCGGACGCAGTATTTT,CASPGPRTQYF
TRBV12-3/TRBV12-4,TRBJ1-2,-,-,TGTGCCAGCAGGCCCCCCTCCGGGGAGAGACCTAACTATGGCTACACCTTC,CASRPPSGERPNYGYTF
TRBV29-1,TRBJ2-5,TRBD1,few,TGCAGCATTAGGGGGCCAGTAAAAGAGACCCAGTACTTC,CSIRGPVKETQYF
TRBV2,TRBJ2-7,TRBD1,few,TGTGCCAGCAGGGACAGGGTGAGGTACGAGCAGTACTTC,CASRDRVRYEQYF
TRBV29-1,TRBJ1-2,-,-,TGCAGCGTTGAAGATCCCCCCTATGGCTACACCTTC,CSVEDPPYGYTF
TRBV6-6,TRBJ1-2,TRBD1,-,TGTGCCAGCAGTTACATAGACAGGGAGGCTGGCTACACCTTC,CASSYIDREAGYTF
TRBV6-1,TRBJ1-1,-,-,TGTGCCAGCATGCCGATTATGAACACTGAAGCTTTCTTT,CASMPIMNTEAFF
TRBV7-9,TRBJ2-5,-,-,TGTGCCAGCATTTGGACGCCCCAAGAGACCCAGTACTTC,CASIWTPQETQYF
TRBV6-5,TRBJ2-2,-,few,TGTGCCAGCAGTTACTTTGGCGTGCGGTCCTCGAACACCGGGGAGCTGTTTTTT,CASSYFGVRSSNTGELFF
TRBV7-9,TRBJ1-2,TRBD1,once,TGTGCCAGCAGCCTCGGACAGGGAGTGAAAGGCTACACCTTC,CASSLGQGVKGYTF
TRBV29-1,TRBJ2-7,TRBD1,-,TGCAGCGTTGAAAGTGGGACAGGGGACTACGAGCAGTACTTC,CSVESGTGDYEQYF
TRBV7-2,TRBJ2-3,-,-,TGTGCCAGCAGCACCCGACAGACTAGCACAGATACGCAGTATTTT,CASSTRQTSTDTQYF
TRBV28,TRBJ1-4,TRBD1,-,TGTGCCAGCAGTTACCCAACGGGACAGGAACTCGCAACTAATGAAAAACTGTTTTTT,CASSYPTGQELATNEKLFF
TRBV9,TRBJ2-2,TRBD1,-,TGTGCCAGCAGCGCCACAGGGGGGTCCGGGGAGCTGTTTTTT,CASSATGGSGELFF
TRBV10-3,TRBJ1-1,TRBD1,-,TGTGCCATCAGCTTAACAGGGGTCATGAACACTGAAGCTTTCTTT,CAISLTGVMNTEAFF
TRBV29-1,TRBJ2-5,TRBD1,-,TGCAGCGTTAACCTCCGGGACAGGGGTAATGAGCAGTACTTC,CSVNLRDRGNEQYF
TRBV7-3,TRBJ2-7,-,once,TGTGCCAGTAGCCAAAACTCCCAAGAGACCCGGTACTTC,CASSQNSQETRYF
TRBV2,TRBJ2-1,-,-,TGTGCCAGCAATATGGTAGAGGGGGAGACCCAGTTCTTC,CASNMVEGETQFF
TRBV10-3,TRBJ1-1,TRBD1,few,TGTGCCATCGGCACCGGTGAAGACAGGGTGAACACTGAAGCTTTCTTT,CAIGTGEDRVNTEAFF
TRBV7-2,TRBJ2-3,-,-,TGTGCCAGCAGCATCACCCGGGCTAGCCCTTTGGATACGCAGTATTTT,CASSITRASPLDTQYF
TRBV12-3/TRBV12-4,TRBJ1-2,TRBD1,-,TGTGCCAGCAGCCGCGACAGGGGAAAGATTAACTATGGCTACACCTTC,CASSRDRGKINYGYTF
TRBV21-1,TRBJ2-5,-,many,TGTGCCAGCAGCAAAGGCCTTCAAGAGACCCAGTACTTC,CASSKGLQETQYF
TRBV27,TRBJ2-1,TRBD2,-,TGTGCCAGCAGTTTCAACCCACTAGCGGGGGGGCTTGATGAGCAGTTCTTC,CASSFNPLAGGLDEQFF
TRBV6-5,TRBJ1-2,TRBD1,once,TGTGCCAGCCAGGGACAGAGCTATGGCTACACCTTC,CASQGQSYGYTF
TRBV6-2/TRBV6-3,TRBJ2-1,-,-,TGTGCCAGCAGTTACCCAGTGGGGGGGCTCTATGAGCAGTTCTTC,CASSYPVGGLYEQFF
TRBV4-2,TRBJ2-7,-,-,TGTGCCAGCAGCCAGGAGACAGCAGGCTACGAGCAGTACTTC,CASSQETAGYEQYF
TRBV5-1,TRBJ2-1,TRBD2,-,TGCGCCAGCAGCCCGGGACTAGCGGGAGGTAGTTGGAGTCGAAATGAGCAGTTCTTC,CASSPGLAGGSWSRNEQFF